The source of this T cell receptor (beta chain) is a study of blood T cell repertoires in COVID-19. Study overall: Acute and convalescent COVID-19 samples came from the United States, Italy and Spain. From T cells, B-cell-depleted T cells, or PBMCs came the material, which was cDNA or gDNA.

V dropped 0 bases and J dropped 1 base, with 7 bases sitting between them. Per the germline V gene, CDR1 is SGHAT and CDR2 is FQNNGV. The CDR3 sequence is 14 residues long. Up to 2 weeks before entering the study, exposed participants had met a COVID-19 case. This clone was seen only once. Authors' data handling: Quantification of nucleated cells was approximated via reference gene primer amplification. Data came from immunoSEQ multiplex PCR; TCRdb stores just in-frame clones and leaves some out. That table gives V, J and clone size, and the DNA gave D and trimming. Among about 190,000 clones listed, around 83% were seen once.

The material sequenced was PBMCs or T cells enriched from blood (not recorded which). This sequence originates from a woman aged 25 to 45 who had been exposed to COVID-19. V and J are TRBV11-2 and TRBJ2-7; the D is unclear. The CDR3 nucleotides read TGTGCCAGCAGCTTAGATGTCGGGTCCTACGAGCAGTACTTC. This translates into CASSLDVGSYEQYF. Full variable domain (outside the CDR3, taken from reference TRBV11-2 and TRBJ2-7): EAGVAQSPRYKIIEKRQSVAFWCNPISGHATLYWYQQILGQGPKLLIQFQNNGVVDDSQLPKDRFSAERLKGVDSTLKIQPAKLEDSAVYLCASSLDVGSYEQYFGPGTRLTVT.